This T cell receptor beta chain was retrieved from a study of radiation and T cells in renal cell carcinoma. Method: immunoSEQ multiplex PCR; TCRdb's copy keeps in-frame clones and lacks some. The sample shows approximately 110,000 clones, roughly 80% of them seen only once. Described time point: baseline pretreatment blood. As to treatment: 15 Gy SBRT to primary tumor, nephrectomy 4 weeks later. Study results and limitations: From baseline, blood top tumor clonotypes peaked at 2 weeks post-radiation.

The CDR3 contains 14 residues. Trimming at V came to 6 bases and at J to 4 bases, leaving 8 bases not matched to a gene. Germline loops: CDR1 SGDLS, CDR2 YYNGEE. This clone has more than one count but fewer than ten. Its specificity is not known. This TCR was sampled from a woman aged 55-70 years with renal cell carcinoma. The rearrangement joins TRBV9 to TRBJ2-5; 8 bases match TRBD1. The source was blood, collected from a patient whose treatment included radiotherapy and nephrectomy. The DNA of the CDR3 is TGTGCCAGCAACCCTGCAGGGGGCAGAGAGACCCAGTACTTC. Translated, it gives CASNPAGGRETQYF. The full variable domain, in which reference TRBV9 and TRBJ2-5 provide the parts outside the CDR3, is DSGVTQTPKHLITATGQRVTLRCSPRSGDLSVYWYQQSLDQGLQFLIQYYNGEERAKGNILERFSAQQFPDLHSELNLSSLELGDSALYFCASNPAGGRETQYFGPGTRLLVL.